The 9 T cell receptor beta chains in this list originate from one sample, sequenced in a study of T-cell memory formation after mild COVID-19. TCRdb ran MiXCR on the 5' RACE reads and lists one entry per CDR3 protein. The sample records about 560,000 distinct CDR3 sequences, about a fifth being singletons. The sample was PBMCs or a T cell subset sorted from them (not recorded which). The receptors derive from an adult woman who had mild COVID-19 (a few samples of this study predate the infection). Cell type and time point are not known.

A few counts support this clonotype. The V and J genes are TRBV7-7 and TRBJ2-5, with 12 bases matching TRBD2. The CDR3 has 17 residues. Losses at the gene ends were 2 bases for V and 3 bases for J; bases not matched to a gene: 7. Germline loops: CDR1 SSHAT, CDR2 FNYEAQ (reference sequence). The CDR3 DNA is TGTGCCAGCAGCTTAAGACTAGCGGGGGACCCAAAAGAGACCCAGTACTTC. Translating gives CASSLRLAGDPKETQYF.

The rearrangement joins TRBV9 to TRBJ2-3; possibly TRBD2 for D (5 bases). V lost 0 bases and J 2 bases, leaving 16 bases between the germline ends. From germline, CDR1 is SGDLS and CDR2 YYNGEE. The CDR3 is 17 residues long. CDR3 nucleotides: TGTGCCAGCAGCGTAGGTGGGAGTACCTTCTCCACAGATACGCAGTATTTT. Its protein is CASSVGGSTFSTDTQYF.

This clonotype was picked up a small number of times. This chain connects TRBV5-5 to TRBJ2-7, with 10 bases fitting TRBD2. Germline CDR1 and CDR2: SGHKS and YYEKEE (reference sequence). Unmatched junction bases numbered 4, after V lost 2 bases and J lost 2 bases. The CDR3 has 15 amino acids. CDR3 nucleotide sequence: TGTGCCAGCAGCTTTAGGACTAGCGGTACCTACGAGCAGTACTTC. This gives the protein CASSFRTSGTYEQYF.

The chain employs TRBV25-1 and TRBJ2-3; maybe TRBD2 (5 bases). Per germline, CDR1 MGHDK and CDR2 SYGVNS. The V end was cut by 4 bases, the J end by 0 bases, with 11 bases between. CDR3 size: 15 residues. CDR3 sequence: CASSVKRGSTDTQYF. The CDR3 bases are TGTGCCAGCAGTGTCAAACGGGGAAGCACAGATACGCAGTATTTT.

This clonotype showed up just a few times. The chain has TRBV21-1 and TRBJ2-7. TRBV21-1 is tagged as a pseudogene. The CDR3 totals 15 residues. The CDR3 region is CASSKAVRQPYEQYF. The CDR3 nucleotides are TGTGCCAGCAGCAAAGCGGTTCGGCAGCCGTACGAGCAGTACTTC.

This clonotype was seen more than once but under ten times. The J gene is TRBJ1-5, the V gene TRBV7-2, with D maybe TRBD1 (6 bases). The ends were cut back, 1 base at V and 4 bases at J, with 14 bases in the middle. The CDR3 is made up of 16 amino acids. Germline V lookup: CDR1 SGHTA, CDR2 FQGNSA. CDR3 nucleotide sequence: TGTGCCAGCAGCTTAGGGTCGGGGGCGCGGAATCAGCCCCAGCATTTT. Translation gives CASSLGSGARNQPQHF.

This clonotype was counted only a few times. The V gene is TRBV12-3 or TRBV12-4, the J gene TRBJ2-6; D is unresolved. Deletions cut 3 bases from V and 0 bases from J, with 6 bases between. CDR3 length equals 15 residues. CDR3 nucleotides: TGTGCCAGCAGTTTCTCCCTCTCTGGGGCCAACGTCCTGACTTTC. This translates into CASSFSLSGANVLTF.

This clonotype was found many times. The gene calls are TRBV5-1 and TRBJ2-5; 7 positions match TRBD1. The CDR3 is 14 amino acids. Losses at the gene ends were 7 bases for V and 1 base for J; bases not matched to a gene: 7. Germline V CDR1 and CDR2: SGHRS, YFSETQ. CDR3 protein: CASSRGGSQETQYF. CDR3 nucleotides: TGCGCCAGCTCCCGAGGGGGCAGCCAAGAGACCCAGTACTTC.

This rearrangement joins TRBV5-1 to TRBJ2-1, with no clear D. This CDR3 comprises 14 residues. V lost 0 bases and J lost 2, with 6 bases in between. Germline lookup yields CDR1 SGHRS and CDR2 YFSETQ. In DNA, the CDR3 is TGCGCCAGCAGCTTGGGGGCAACCTACAATGAGCAGTTCTTC. Translating gives CASSLGATYNEQFF.